This T cell receptor beta chain was identified in a study of vaccination effects on CD4 cells after COVID-19 (dated by TCRdb to between 2020 and 2023). Describing the broader study: In the ViraFEST assay, PBMC were stimulated with viral peptide pools, and antigen-specific CD4+ T cell clonotypes were then identified by expansion using TCR sequencing. The full study included some eleven COVID-19 convalescent patients and several SARS-CoV-2-naive healthy vaccine recipients. Post-vaccine samples across the study were collected a median of 72 days after the second dose, with a range of 14 to 241. SARS-CoV-2 spike-specific CD4+ TCR repertoires were compared before and after mRNA vaccination in COVID-19 convalescent patients and in infection-naive vaccine recipients. Each well held more than 1.5 million PBMC cultured in IMDM containing approximately 5% human AB serum, 8.5 to 10 IU/ml IL-2 and gentamicin, along with about 9.3 ug/ml peptides. In the study, cultures from other donors were sequenced using the Oncomine TCR Beta short-read assay on an Illumina iSeq 100. Here is what the overall study found, with its caveats: Among healthy vaccine recipients, nearly all vaccine-induced clones were SARS-CoV-2 mono-reactive, and just 1 of 255 was cross-reactive with common cold coronaviruses. The study was limited by a small number of convalescent patients and lacked early post-infection timepoints. Marked clonal contraction was observed in both infection-induced and vaccine-induced clones at late post-vaccination timepoints, consistent with waning T cell responses.

This clone was counted between two and nine times. No antigen is known for it. One base away there is no much larger clone; base qualities are not given. After more than nine days of culture, CD4+ T cells were isolated with the EasySep CD4+ T cell isolation kit. Participants received two doses of either the BNT162b2 or the mRNA-1273 mRNA SARS-CoV-2 vaccine. Healthy vaccine recipients had no prior SARS-CoV-2 infection, confirmed by negative nucleocapsid antibodies before and after vaccination. On days 3 and 7, half of the culture medium was replaced with fresh IL-2-containing medium. Unless noted otherwise, every peptide stimulation condition was grown in triplicate wells. Using Ficoll-Paque Plus gradient centrifugation, PBMC were separated from whole blood and then either used fresh or cryopreserved at -140C. The QIAamp micro DNA kit was used to extract genomic DNA from the cultured CD4+ T cells. Receptor libraries were prepared by the immunoSEQ multiplex PCR assay. DNA from the CD4+ T cells that had been cultured and isolated underwent TCR beta CDR3 sequencing. The paper's data handling went like this. The analysis removed non-productive TCR sequences, trimmed reads to the CDR3 region, and retained only CDR3s that were 7 or more amino acids long. Antigen-specific clonotypes were identified using the MANAFEST web app by comparison of expansion in peptide wells against reference cultures. To be called positive, a clone needed expansion at FDR<0.05 compared with the reference and with all other wells, an odds ratio greater than 5, and a frequency greater than 0.1% in two replicate wells. A clonotype was called cross-reactive if it was significantly expanded both in SARS-CoV-2 spike wells and in at least one common cold coronavirus spike condition. Using the stringdist R package, CDR3 similarity was measured by Levenshtein distance, and unrooted trees were constructed with ape in R 3.6.1. This immuneACCESS table, as held by TCRdb, lists in-frame sequences with V and J called but not all clones. Of the missing ones, under half trace to an unresolved V gene in checked studies; the others have no known cause. V, J and clone size are taken as reported in that table, and D and trimming were inferred from the DNA itself. For this sample there are over 45,000 clones; just over 70% appear just once. The top ten clonotypes cover around 7% of the sample.

V lost 0 bases and J lost 2 bases; the stretch between them is 11 bases long. Via the germline V gene, CDR1 is MNHEY and CDR2 SVGAGI. The CDR3 has 15 amino acids, counting the end cysteine and phenylalanine. Just the 45-base CDR3 DNA is kept, in frame starting at base 1. This material consisted of CD4+ T cells from PBMCs cultured without peptide, taken after COVID-19 vaccination. This receptor was identified in a human donor who received a COVID-19 vaccine. The chain is assembled from TRBV6-5 and TRBJ2-7; matching of 6 bases hints at TRBD1 as the D gene. The DNA sequence is given as TGTGCCAGCAGTTACTCTGCAGGGGACCCCTACGAGCAGTACTTC. Its product reads: CASSYSAGDPYEQYF.